This T cell receptor (beta chain) was profiled in a study of patients and donors after allogeneic stem cell transplantation. MiXCR, applied by TCRdb to the RT-PCR reads, yields one record per CDR3 protein. The sample includes about 200,000 distinct CDR3 sequences, around 41% of them seen just once. V was cut by 6 bases and J by 9 bases, with 21 bases left in between. The CDR3 covers 16 residues. Germline-derived CDR1 and CDR2 are SNHLY and FYNNEI. This clonotype has more than one count but fewer than ten. This receptor was identified in a human donor who was either an allogeneic HSCT recipient or a stem cell or donor lymphocyte infusion donor (not recorded which). It is not recorded whose cells these are; they may come from a transplant donor. Sequencing was performed on blood, either unsorted or a sorted T cell fraction (not recorded which). The chain joins TRBV2 to TRBJ1-6; D might be TRBD1 (5 bases). The CDR3 loop is CASSRGWSQESSPLHF. DNA for the CDR3: TGTGCCAGCAGCCGGGGATGGTCACAGGAAAGTTCACCCCTCCACTTT.